These T cell receptor beta chains were read from a single sample in a study of identical twins. TCRdb reanalysed the 5' RACE reads using MiXCR and keeps one entry per CDR3 protein. The repertoire holds about 210,000 distinct CDR3 sequences, roughly a tenth seen once, with 5.1% in the top ten. Sample: memory (CD45RO+) T cells sorted from blood. All receptors derive from a woman aged 18-29 years in good health. Each CDR3 is given with its conserved first and last residue. D genes are given only for firm matches. Some rows have no size entry. The others give once, few or many, or a class for an expanded clone.

cdr3_nt: TGTGCCAGCAGCTTACAGGGGGCGCGCACTGAAGCTTTCTTT
cdr3_aa: CASSLQGARTEAFF
d_call: TRBD1
j_call: TRBJ1-1
clone_size: many
v_call: TRBV7-2

cdr3_nt: TGTGCCAGCAGCTGGAGGACAGCCCAAGAGACCCAGTACTTC
cdr3_aa: CASSWRTAQETQYF
d_call: .
j_call: TRBJ2-5
clone_size: .
v_call: TRBV5-5

cdr3_nt: TGCAGTGCTTCACCTTCTAGCGGGAGTGAGCAAGAGACCCAGTACTTC
cdr3_aa: CSASPSSGSEQETQYF
d_call: TRBD2
j_call: TRBJ2-5
clone_size: many
v_call: TRBV20-1

cdr3_nt: TGCGCCAGCAGCCAGGACAGGTCGCACACTGAAGCTTTCTTT
cdr3_aa: CASSQDRSHTEAFF
d_call: TRBD1
j_call: TRBJ1-1
clone_size: .
v_call: TRBV10-2

cdr3_nt: TGTGCCAGCAGCCCGTACAGGGGTAAGAACACTGAAGTTTTCTTT
cdr3_aa: CASSPYRGKNTEVFF
d_call: TRBD1
j_call: TRBJ1-1
clone_size: .
v_call: TRBV11-1

cdr3_nt: TGTGCCAGCTCACTCAGGGTACAGGTGAACACTGAAGCTTTCTTT
cdr3_aa: CASSLRVQVNTEAFF
d_call: .
j_call: TRBJ1-1
clone_size: .
v_call: TRBV18

cdr3_nt: TGCAGTGCTAGAGATATCGCAGCAGCGGCCTACGAGCAGTACTTC
cdr3_aa: CSARDIAAAAYEQYF
d_call: .
j_call: TRBJ2-7
clone_size: .
v_call: TRBV20-1

cdr3_nt: TGTGCCACCAGTGACGGCGCCGGGGCCGGAGTGAGGAATGAAAAACTGTTTTTT
cdr3_aa: CATSDGAGAGVRNEKLFF
d_call: .
j_call: TRBJ1-4
clone_size: few
v_call: TRBV24-1

cdr3_nt: TGTGCCATCAGTGAGGAAGGGGCGGAAAAACTGTTTTTT
cdr3_aa: CAISEEGAEKLFF
d_call: .
j_call: TRBJ1-4
clone_size: few
v_call: TRBV10-3

cdr3_nt: TGCAGTGCTAACCTGGGACTTTCATCGAGAGAGACCCAGTACTTC
cdr3_aa: CSANLGLSSRETQYF
d_call: .
j_call: TRBJ2-5
clone_size: .
v_call: TRBV20-1

cdr3_nt: TGCAGTGCTCCATACATGAACACTGAAGCTTTCTTT
cdr3_aa: CSAPYMNTEAFF
d_call: .
j_call: TRBJ1-1
clone_size: few
v_call: TRBV20-1

cdr3_nt: TGTGCCAGCAGCGACGGTGAAAAACTGTTTTTT
cdr3_aa: CASSDGEKLFF
d_call: .
j_call: TRBJ1-4
clone_size: many
v_call: TRBV12-3/TRBV12-4

cdr3_nt: TGTGCCATCAGCCCGGGACAGGACTCCTACGAGCAGTACTTC
cdr3_aa: CAISPGQDSYEQYF
d_call: TRBD1
j_call: TRBJ2-7
clone_size: few
v_call: TRBV10-3

cdr3_nt: TGCGCCAGCAGCGCAGCGACTAGTCGGGATACGCAGTATTTT
cdr3_aa: CASSAATSRDTQYF
d_call: .
j_call: TRBJ2-3
clone_size: many
v_call: TRBV5-1

cdr3_nt: TGCAGTGCTGATAGCGGGAGTGCCAATGAGCAGTTCTTC
cdr3_aa: CSADSGSANEQFF
d_call: TRBD2
j_call: TRBJ2-1
clone_size: few
v_call: TRBV20-1

cdr3_nt: TGTGCCAGCAGCCTGCGGGGGCCCTCCTATGGCTACACCTTC
cdr3_aa: CASSLRGPSYGYTF
d_call: .
j_call: TRBJ1-2
clone_size: many
v_call: TRBV11-3

cdr3_nt: TGTGCCTGGAGTTCCGCGTGGGGAGGTAGCTACAATGAGCAGTTCTTC
cdr3_aa: CAWSSAWGGSYNEQFF
d_call: .
j_call: TRBJ2-1
clone_size: .
v_call: TRBV30

cdr3_nt: TGTGCCACCAGCAGAGATCGGGGAAGCAGAGAGGGGGACTTC
cdr3_aa: CATSRDRGSREGDF
d_call: .
j_call: TRBJ2-7
clone_size: many
v_call: TRBV15

cdr3_nt: TGTGCCAGCAGCTTAGAGACAGGGGGGGCCGGGGAGCTGTTTTTT
cdr3_aa: CASSLETGGAGELFF
d_call: TRBD1
j_call: TRBJ2-2
clone_size: .
v_call: TRBV7-8

cdr3_nt: TGTGCCATTTCGGGACAGGGTCTCTACAATGAGCAGTTCTTC
cdr3_aa: CAISGQGLYNEQFF
d_call: TRBD1
j_call: TRBJ2-1
clone_size: .
v_call: TRBV12-3/TRBV12-4

cdr3_nt: TGCAGCGTCTCCCGGACAGGGATGGAAGCTTTCTTT
cdr3_aa: CSVSRTGMEAFF
d_call: TRBD1
j_call: TRBJ1-1
clone_size: .
v_call: TRBV29-1